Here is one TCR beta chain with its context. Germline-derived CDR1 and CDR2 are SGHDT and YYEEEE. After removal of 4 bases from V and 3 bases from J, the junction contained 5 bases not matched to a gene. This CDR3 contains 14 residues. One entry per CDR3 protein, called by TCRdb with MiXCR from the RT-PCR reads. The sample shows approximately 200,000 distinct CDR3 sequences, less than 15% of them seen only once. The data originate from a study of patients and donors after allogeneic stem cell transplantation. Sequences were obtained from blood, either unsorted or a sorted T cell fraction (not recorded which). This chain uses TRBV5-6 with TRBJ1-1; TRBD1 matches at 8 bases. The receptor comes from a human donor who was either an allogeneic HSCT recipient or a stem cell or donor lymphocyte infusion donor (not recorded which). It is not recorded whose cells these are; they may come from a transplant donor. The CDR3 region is CASSRTDRDTEAFF. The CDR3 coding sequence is TGTGCCAGCAGCCGGACGGACAGGGACACTGAAGCTTTCTTT.